The T cell receptor (beta chain) under discussion was sequenced for a study of regulatory T cells in long-lasting Graves disease. With respect to this clonotype: A much larger clone lies a single base off, so this may be a read error.

The time point denotes: newly diagnosed GD, antithyroid drugs for less than 3 months. From PBMCs, RNA was extracted and then used to make the TCR library. Arm-PCR of CDR3 regions and iRepertoire HTBI primers were the basis on which TCR beta libraries were built. MiXCR was run by TCRdb on the multiplex PCR reads, yielding one entry per CDR3 protein. Of about 240,000 distinct CDR3 sequences listed, 20% were seen once; the top ten hold 11% to 15%. The CDR3 length is 15 residues. CDR1 and CDR2 from the germline V gene are MNHEY and SVGAGI. The TCR sequence derives from a female donor with Graves disease. V usage is TRBV6-5 and J usage is TRBJ2-7; TRBD2 matches 7 bases. Sequences were derived from peripheral blood mononuclear cells (PBMCs), sampled at new diagnosis, from a patient treated with antithyroid drugs. The CDR3 nucleotides are TGTGCCAGCAGTTACGGGGCTAGCGGTACCTACGGGCAGTACTTC. It codes for CASSYGASGTYGQYF.